These 20 T cell receptor beta chains came from one sample sequenced in a study of beta chain features in type 1 diabetes. Study findings and constraints: Moderately but significantly shorter TCRB CDR3s were found in Type 1 diabetes patients in all four CD4+ subsets.

Expressed TCRB transcripts were sequenced because the isolated RNA had all been reverse transcribed beforehand. Sequenced by immunoSEQ multiplex PCR; TCRdb stores in-frame clones only, minus some. The repertoire holds roughly 340,000 clones, with roughly 12% as singletons. These receptors' targets are unknown. Sequenced input: naive CD4+ T cells from blood. The receptors derive from a woman aged 18-35 years with type 1 diabetes.

This clone showed up just a few times. The chain uses TRBV5-1 and TRBJ2-3, with 7 bases identical to TRBD2. With V trimmed by 0 bases and J by 6 bases, 10 bases remained unmatched. This CDR3 comprises 16 residues. Germline assignment: CDR1 SGHRS and CDR2 YFSETQ. The CDR3 nucleotides read TGCGCCAGCAGCTTGGAGCCTGCGGGAGCTGCGGATACGCAGTATTTT. This codes for CASSLEPAGAADTQYF.

The sample holds a few counts of this clone. This sequence joins TRBV5-1 and TRBJ2-7; TRBD1 agrees at 11 bases. The CDR3 contains 16 residues. In germline, CDR1 is SGHRS, CDR2 YFSETQ. V lost 0 bases, J lost 1 base, and 3 bases stayed unmatched. This chain's CDR3 is CASSLGGTGGSYEQYF. The CDR3 DNA follows: TGCGCCAGCAGCTTGGGAGGGACAGGGGGTTCCTACGAGCAGTACTTC.

There are a few counts of this clone. The V and J genes are TRBV2 and TRBJ1-2, with D tentatively TRBD1 (5 bases). V gave up 2 bases and J gave up 5 bases, with 12 bases separating them. CDR1 SNHLY and CDR2 FYNNEI come from the germline V gene. The CDR3 runs 14 residues. DNA for the CDR3: TGTGCCAGCAGTGAAAGCAGACAGCAGTATGGCTACACCTTC. It specifies CASSESRQQYGYTF.

This clone was counted between two and nine times. V gene TRBV7-3 combines with J gene TRBJ2-5, with 10 bases aligning to TRBD2. Per the germline V gene, CDR1 is SGHTA and CDR2 is FQGTGA. V trimming: 1 base; J trimming: 5 bases; junction bases outside the gene matches: 4. This CDR3 is 15 amino acids long. The CDR3, as DNA: TGTGCCAGCAGCTTAATTAGCGGGAGGACGGAGACCCAGTACTTC. Translated, it gives CASSLISGRTETQYF.

In this sample, this clone turned up a few times. This chain uses TRBV4-1 with TRBJ2-5; 9 bases agree with TRBD2. The V segment lost 0 bases and the J segment 5 bases; nucleotides outside the gene matches: 10. CDR3 length: 17 residues. In germline, CDR1 is MGHRA, CDR2 YSYEKL. The CDR3 DNA sequence: TGCGCCAGCAGCCAAGATCGTGTAGCGGGAGTGTTGGAGACCCAGTACTTC. It yields the protein CASSQDRVAGVLETQYF.

This clone was seen more than once but under ten times. The J gene is TRBJ2-1, the V gene TRBV6-1, with TRBD1 matching 7 bases. V lost 4 bases and J lost 0; bases outside the gene matches: 18. Germline CDR1 reads MNHNS; CDR2 reads SASEGT. The CDR3 length is 20 residues. The CDR3 loop reads CASSAYGTATFLSSYNEQFF. CDR3 nucleotides: TGTGCCAGCAGTGCATACGGGACAGCGACTTTTCTTAGCTCCTACAATGAGCAGTTCTTC.

This clone was counted only a few times. The chain combines TRBV6-6 with TRBJ2-3; tentative D call: TRBD1 (5 bases). The V gene lost 4 bases and the J gene lost 2 bases, with 13 bases spanning the gap. Germline loops: CDR1 MNHNY, CDR2 SVGAGI (reference sequence). CDR3 length: 15 amino acids. The CDR3 reads CASSSTRANTDTQYF. Here the CDR3 DNA reads TGTGCCAGCAGTTCTACCAGGGCGAACACAGATACGCAGTATTTT.

This clone occurred once. This rearrangement joins TRBV4-2 to TRBJ1-2; 9 bases align to TRBD1. Unmatched junction bases numbered 7, after V lost 1 base and J lost 7 bases. CDR3 size: 15 residues. Germline V gives CDR1 LGHNA, CDR2 YNFKEQ. CDR3 residues: CASSQALGQGFGYTF. DNA of the CDR3: TGTGCCAGCAGCCAAGCCCTCGGACAGGGGTTTGGCTACACCTTC.

This rearrangement joins TRBV19 to TRBJ1-3, with D maybe TRBD1 (5 bases). CDR1 and CDR2 (germline): LNHDA, SQIVND (reference sequence). The CDR3 is made up of 14 amino acids. V was shortened by 5 bases and J by 2 bases, with 10 bases between the two germline ends. In nucleotides, the CDR3 is TGTGCCAGTAGTCAAGGGACTACTGGAAACACCATATATTTT. The encoded protein is CASSQGTTGNTIYF.

This clone was seen more than once but under ten times. The V call is TRBV7-2, the J call TRBJ2-7; 8 bases align to TRBD2. Germline values: CDR1 SGHTA, CDR2 FQGNSA. The length of the CDR3 is 13 residues. V shed 8 bases and J 2 bases; nucleotides not matched to a gene: 5. The DNA of the CDR3 is TGTGCCAGCTACGGGAGGGAACCCTACGAGCAGTACTTC. This codes for CASYGREPYEQYF.

This sequence joins TRBV29-1 and TRBJ2-2; D may be TRBD2 (6 bases). CDR1 and CDR2 (germline): SQVTM, ANQGSEA. The CDR3 extends over 15 amino acids. V gave up 3 bases and J gave up 5 bases, with 16 bases separating them. The CDR3 sequence is CSVERTGGGTGELFF. The CDR3 bases are TGCAGCGTTGAGAGGACCGGTGGGGGGACCGGGGAGCTGTTTTTT.

The chain employs TRBV9 and TRBJ2-6, with D possibly matching TRBD1 (6 bases). This CDR3 is built from 15 residues. The germline V gene encodes CDR1 SGDLS and CDR2 YYNGEE. V was shortened by 4 bases and J by 2 bases, with 10 bases between the two germline ends. The CDR3 loop is CASSPQGTGANVLTF. DNA for the CDR3: TGTGCCAGCAGCCCCCAGGGGACTGGGGCCAACGTCCTGACTTTC.

This rearrangement joins TRBV11-2 to TRBJ2-1; TRBD2 agrees at 7 bases. There are 14 residues in the CDR3. The J segment lost 7 bases and the V segment lost 7 bases, leaving 10 bases of the junction unmatched. From germline, CDR1 is SGHAT and CDR2 FQNNGV. The CDR3 loop reads CASNPRAGWNEQFF. The DNA for the CDR3 is TGTGCCAGCAACCCCCGAGCGGGGTGGAATGAGCAGTTCTTC.

In this sample, this clone turned up a few times. The chain couples TRBV7-9 to TRBJ2-5, with 7 bases fitting TRBD1. Unmatched junction bases numbered 12, after V lost 5 bases and J lost 6 bases. CDR1 and CDR2 from the germline V gene are SEHNR and FQNEAQ (reference sequence). This CDR3 has 15 residues. The CDR3 coding sequence is TGTGCCAGCAGCGCGCAACCGACAGGGAGTCAGACCCAGTACTTC. Translated: CASSAQPTGSQTQYF.

About this clone itself: Other DNA sequences in this specimen translate into the identical CDR3. The chain employs TRBV5-4 and TRBJ2-7; TRBD2 aligns across 10 bases. The germline gives CDR1 SGHNT, CDR2 YYREEE (reference sequence). Trimming cost V 0 bases and J 1 base; bases outside gene matches: 1. The CDR3 is 15 amino acids. Here the CDR3 reads CASSLGAGGSYEQYF. CDR3 coding DNA: TGTGCCAGCAGCTTGGGAGCGGGGGGGTCCTACGAGCAGTACTTC.

The J gene is TRBJ1-1, the V gene TRBV6-5; no clear D. The CDR3 is made up of 11 amino acids. The V and J ends lost 10 bases and 2 bases respectively, with 8 bases between them. Germline V gene data show CDR1 as MNHEY and CDR2 as SVGAGI. Written as DNA, the CDR3 is TGTGCCACCCGGTTCAACACTGAAGCTTTCTTT. Its translation is CATRFNTEAFF.

This rearrangement joins TRBV4-3 to TRBJ2-7, with 8 bases aligning to TRBD1. The CDR3 is 15 amino acids. V was clipped by 1 base and J by 5 bases; unmatched bases: 7. Germline lookup yields CDR1 LGHNA and CDR2 YSLEER. CDR3 region: CASSQGQGAIDEQYF. The CDR3 DNA reads as TGCGCCAGCAGCCAAGGTCAGGGGGCTATCGACGAGCAGTACTTC.

V gene TRBV9 combines with J gene TRBJ2-3, with 7 bases aligning to TRBD2. V lost 0 bases to trimming and J lost 1 base; unmatched junction nucleotides: 8. Per the germline V gene, CDR1 is SGDLS and CDR2 is YYNGEE. The CDR3 extends over 17 amino acids. CDR3: CASSVATSEGGTDTQYF. CDR3 coding DNA: TGTGCCAGCAGCGTAGCTACTAGCGAAGGAGGCACAGATACGCAGTATTTT.

The chain is built from TRBV6-5 and TRBJ2-7; D remains ambiguous. Per germline, CDR1 MNHEY and CDR2 SVGAGI. V was pared by 6 bases and J by 2 bases, with 14 bases between. CDR3 size: 14 residues. The CDR3 here is CASRTSGTPYEQYF. As DNA, the CDR3 is TGTGCCAGCAGAACTTCAGGTACCCCCTACGAGCAGTACTTC.

This clone was detected a few times. This chain connects TRBV4-3 to TRBJ2-7, with TRBD2 identical over 10 bases. Germline V gene sequence: CDR1 LGHNA, CDR2 YSLEER. Unmatched junction bases numbered 11, after V lost 1 base and J lost 5 bases. CDR3 length: 17 amino acids. CDR3 residues: CASSQGPSSGGYNEQYF. The DNA of the CDR3 is TGCGCCAGCAGCCAAGGTCCTTCTAGCGGGGGTTATAACGAGCAGTACTTC.